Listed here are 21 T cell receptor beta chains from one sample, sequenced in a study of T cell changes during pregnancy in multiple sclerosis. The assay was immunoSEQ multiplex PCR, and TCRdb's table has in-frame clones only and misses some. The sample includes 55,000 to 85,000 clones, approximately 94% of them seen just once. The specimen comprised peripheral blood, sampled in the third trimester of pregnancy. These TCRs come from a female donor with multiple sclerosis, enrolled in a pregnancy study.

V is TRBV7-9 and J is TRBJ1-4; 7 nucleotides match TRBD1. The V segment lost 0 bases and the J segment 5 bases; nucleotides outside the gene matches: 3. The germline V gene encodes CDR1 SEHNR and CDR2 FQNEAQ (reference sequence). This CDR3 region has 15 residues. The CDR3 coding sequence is TGTGCCAGCAGCTTAGCCCTGACAGGGAATGAAAAACTGTTTTTT. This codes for CASSLALTGNEKLFF.

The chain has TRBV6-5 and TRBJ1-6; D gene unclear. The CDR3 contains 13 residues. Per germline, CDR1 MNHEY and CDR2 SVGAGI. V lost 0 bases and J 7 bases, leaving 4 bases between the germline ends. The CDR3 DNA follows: TGTGCCAGCAGTTACTCGAGAAATTCACCCCTCCACTTT. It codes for CASSYSRNSPLHF.

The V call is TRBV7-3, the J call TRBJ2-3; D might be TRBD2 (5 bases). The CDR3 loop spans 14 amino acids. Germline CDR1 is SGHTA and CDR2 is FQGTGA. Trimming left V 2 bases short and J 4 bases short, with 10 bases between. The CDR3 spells CASSLGLAADTQYF. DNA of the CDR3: TGTGCCAGCAGCTTAGGTCTAGCAGCAGATACGCAGTATTTT.

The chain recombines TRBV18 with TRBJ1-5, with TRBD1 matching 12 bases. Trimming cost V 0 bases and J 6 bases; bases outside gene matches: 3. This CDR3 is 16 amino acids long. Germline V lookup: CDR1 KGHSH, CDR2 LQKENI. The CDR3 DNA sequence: TGTGCCAGCTCACCACCCTGGGACAGGGGGCCTCAGCCCCAGCATTTT. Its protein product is CASSPPWDRGPQPQHF.

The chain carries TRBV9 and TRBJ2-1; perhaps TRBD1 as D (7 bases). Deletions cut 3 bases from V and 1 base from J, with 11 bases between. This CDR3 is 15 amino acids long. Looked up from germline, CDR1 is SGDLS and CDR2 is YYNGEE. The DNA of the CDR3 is TGTGCCAGCAGCGCCGCAGGGGGGTCCTACAATGAGCAGTTCTTC. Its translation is CASSAAGGSYNEQFF.

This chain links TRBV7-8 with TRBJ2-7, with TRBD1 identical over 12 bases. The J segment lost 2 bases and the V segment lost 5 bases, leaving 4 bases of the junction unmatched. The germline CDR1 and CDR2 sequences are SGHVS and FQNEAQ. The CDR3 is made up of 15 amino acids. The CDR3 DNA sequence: TGTGCCAGCAGCCGAGGGACAGGGGGCACCTACGAGCAGTACTTC. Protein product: CASSRGTGGTYEQYF.

The CDR3 reads CASSSDKNYGYTF. In DNA, the CDR3 is TGCGCCAGCAGCTCGGACAAGAACTATGGCTACACCTTC. The rearrangement joins TRBV5-1 to TRBJ1-2, with D possibly being TRBD1 (5 bases). The CDR3 is 13 amino acids. V lost 3 bases and J 2 bases, leaving 8 bases between the germline ends. Germline CDR1 SGHRS, CDR2 YFSETQ.

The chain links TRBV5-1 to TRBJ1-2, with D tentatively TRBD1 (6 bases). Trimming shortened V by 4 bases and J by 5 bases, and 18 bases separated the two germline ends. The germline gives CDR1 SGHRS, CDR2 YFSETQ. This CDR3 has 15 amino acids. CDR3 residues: CASSPEGGRAYGYTF. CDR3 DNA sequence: TGCGCCAGCAGCCCGGAGGGGGGGCGTGCTTATGGCTACACCTTC.

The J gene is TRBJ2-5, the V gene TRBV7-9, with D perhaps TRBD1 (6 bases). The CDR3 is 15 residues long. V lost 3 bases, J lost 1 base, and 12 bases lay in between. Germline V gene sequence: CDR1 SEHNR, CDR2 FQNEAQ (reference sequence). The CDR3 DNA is TGTGCCAGCAGCTTCGGAGCGGACAGCCAAGAGACCCAGTACTTC. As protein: CASSFGADSQETQYF.

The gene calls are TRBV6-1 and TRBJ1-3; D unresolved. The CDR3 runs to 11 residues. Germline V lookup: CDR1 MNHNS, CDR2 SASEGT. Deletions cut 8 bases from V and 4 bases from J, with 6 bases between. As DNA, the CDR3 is TGTGCCAGCCAAAGCGGAAACACCATATATTTT. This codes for CASQSGNTIYF.

For the CDR3, the DNA is TGTGCCAGTACCCCGGGTGGCTTGAACACTGAAGCTTTCTTT. Translated, it gives CASTPGGLNTEAFF. The chain links TRBV19 to TRBJ1-1; the D is unclear. Germline V CDR1 and CDR2: LNHDA, SQIVND (reference sequence). V was trimmed by 7 bases and J by 0 bases, leaving 12 bases between them. This CDR3 is built from 14 residues.

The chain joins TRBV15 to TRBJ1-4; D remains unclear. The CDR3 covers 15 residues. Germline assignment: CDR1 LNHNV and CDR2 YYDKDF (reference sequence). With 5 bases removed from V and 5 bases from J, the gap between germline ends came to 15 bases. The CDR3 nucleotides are TGTGCCACCAGCGGCCGGAGAGGGAGGAATGAAAAACTGTTTTTT. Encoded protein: CATSGRRGRNEKLFF.

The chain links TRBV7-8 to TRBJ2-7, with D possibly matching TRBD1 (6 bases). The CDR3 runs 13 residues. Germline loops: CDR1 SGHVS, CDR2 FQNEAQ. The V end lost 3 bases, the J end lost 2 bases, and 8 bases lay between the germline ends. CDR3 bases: TGTGCCAGCAGCTTTCGACAGGCCTACGAGCAGTACTTC. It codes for CASSFRQAYEQYF.

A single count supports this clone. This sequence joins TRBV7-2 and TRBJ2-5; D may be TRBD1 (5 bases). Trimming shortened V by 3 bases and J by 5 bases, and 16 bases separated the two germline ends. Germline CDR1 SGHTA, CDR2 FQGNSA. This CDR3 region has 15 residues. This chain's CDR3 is CASSLQGGGWETQYF. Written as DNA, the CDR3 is TGTGCCAGCAGCTTGCAGGGTGGTGGTTGGGAGACCCAGTACTTC.

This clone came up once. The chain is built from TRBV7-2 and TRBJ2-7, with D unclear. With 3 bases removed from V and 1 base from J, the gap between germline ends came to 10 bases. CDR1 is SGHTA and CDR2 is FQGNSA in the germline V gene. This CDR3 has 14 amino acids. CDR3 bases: TGTGCCAGCAGCTTGGCCCGCAATTCCTACGAGCAGTACTTC. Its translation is CASSLARNSYEQYF.

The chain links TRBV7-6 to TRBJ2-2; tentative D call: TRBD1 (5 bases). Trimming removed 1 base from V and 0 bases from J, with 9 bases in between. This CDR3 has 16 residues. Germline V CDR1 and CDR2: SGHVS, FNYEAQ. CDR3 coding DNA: TGTGCCAGCAGCTTAGAGGTGACAGCGAACACCGGGGAGCTGTTTTTT. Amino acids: CASSLEVTANTGELFF.

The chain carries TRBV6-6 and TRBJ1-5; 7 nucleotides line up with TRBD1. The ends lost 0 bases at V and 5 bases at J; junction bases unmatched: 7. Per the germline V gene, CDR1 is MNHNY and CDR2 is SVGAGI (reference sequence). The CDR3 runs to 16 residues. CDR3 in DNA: TGTGCCAGCAGTTACTCGGGACAGTCAGGCGATCAGCCCCAGCATTTT. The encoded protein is CASSYSGQSGDQPQHF.

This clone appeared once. The CDR3 spells CASSLDRVNYGYTF. The CDR3 DNA reads TGTGCCAGCAGCTTGGACAGGGTTAACTATGGCTACACCTTC. The J gene is TRBJ1-2, the V gene TRBV5-4; maybe TRBD1 (6 bases). V lost 0 bases to trimming and J lost 1 base, with 7 bases between them. The CDR3 consists of 14 residues. Germline V gene sequence: CDR1 SGHNT, CDR2 YYREEE (reference sequence). The full variable domain, rest sourced from reference TRBV5-4 and TRBJ1-2, is ETGVTQSPTHLIKTRGQQVTLRCSSQSGHNTVSWYQQALGQGPQFIFQYYREEENGRGNFPPRFSGLQFPNYSSELNVNALELDDSALYLCASSLDRVNYGYTFGSGTRLTVV.

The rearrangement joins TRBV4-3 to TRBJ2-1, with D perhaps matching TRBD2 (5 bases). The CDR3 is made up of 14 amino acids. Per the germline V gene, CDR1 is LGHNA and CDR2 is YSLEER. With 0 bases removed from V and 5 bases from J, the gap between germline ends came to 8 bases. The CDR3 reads CASSQEIGDNEQFF. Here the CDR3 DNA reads TGCGCCAGCAGCCAAGAGATCGGGGACAATGAGCAGTTCTTC.

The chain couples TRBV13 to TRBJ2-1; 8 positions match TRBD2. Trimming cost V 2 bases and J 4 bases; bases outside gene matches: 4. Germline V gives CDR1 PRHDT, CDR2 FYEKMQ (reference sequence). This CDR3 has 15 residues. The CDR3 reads CASSLPGGGYNEQFF. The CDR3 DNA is TGTGCCAGCAGCTTACCCGGGGGGGGGTACAATGAGCAGTTCTTC.

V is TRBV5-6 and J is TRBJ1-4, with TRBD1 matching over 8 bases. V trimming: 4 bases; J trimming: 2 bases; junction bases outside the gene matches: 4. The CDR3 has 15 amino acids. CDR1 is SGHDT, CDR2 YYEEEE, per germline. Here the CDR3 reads CASSPGQGTNEKLFF. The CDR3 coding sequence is TGTGCCAGCAGCCCAGGACAGGGCACTAATGAAAAACTGTTTTTT.